The rows below give T cell receptor beta chains drawn from one sample of a study of blood T cell repertoires in COVID-19. Clones were read by immunoSEQ multiplex PCR, and TCRdb kept only the in-frame ones, dropping some. Among around 140,000 clones, roughly 84% were seen once, and the ten largest hold around 1.4%. Sequencing input: peripheral blood. The receptor source for this set is a man aged 55-75 years with acute or convalescent COVID-19. CDR3s include the opening cysteine and the closing phenylalanine or tryptophan. A D gene is named only where the DNA matches it firmly. The size of a clone is reported for some rows only, either as once, few or many, or as a class for expanded clones.

clone_size,v_call,d_call,j_call,cdr3_nt,cdr3_aa
few,TRBV30,-,TRBJ1-2,TGTGCCTGGATACCGGGTCGACGGGACTATGGCTACACCTTC,CAWIPGRRDYGYTF
-,TRBV5-5,-,TRBJ2-7,TGTGCCAGCAGCTCACCCTACGACTACGAGCAGTACTTC,CASSSPYDYEQYF
-,TRBV4-2,TRBD2,TRBJ2-5,TGTGCCAGCAGCCAAGCCCGACTAGCGGGAGGGAGACAAGAGACCCAGTACTTC,CASSQARLAGGRQETQYF
-,TRBV11-3,-,TRBJ1-1,TGTGCCAGCAGCTTTCAGGGTGGAGAAGCTTTCTTT,CASSFQGGEAFF
-,TRBV19,TRBD1,TRBJ1-2,TGTGCCAGTATCCGCGACAGGGCGGACTATGGCTACACCTTC,CASIRDRADYGYTF
-,TRBV4-1,-,TRBJ1-3,TGCGCCAGCAGCAAAATCGCGGGACCAGCGGGAAACACCATATATTTT,CASSKIAGPAGNTIYF
-,TRBV4-1,TRBD1,TRBJ1-4,TGCGCCAGCAGCCAACCGGACAGGGATAATGAAAAACTGTTTTTT,CASSQPDRDNEKLFF
-,TRBV28,TRBD1,TRBJ1-5,TGTGCCAGCAGTCTTTCGACAGGGAGCAATCAGCCCCAGCATTTT,CASSLSTGSNQPQHF
-,TRBV6-5,TRBD1,TRBJ1-2,TGTGCCAGCAGTCCACAGGGGGGAGACGTCTATGGCTACACCTTC,CASSPQGGDVYGYTF
-,TRBV29-1,TRBD2,TRBJ2-1,TGCAGCGTTGAAGGGCTAGCGGGAGCCTATGAGCAGTTCTTC,CSVEGLAGAYEQFF
-,TRBV5-4,-,TRBJ2-6,TGTGCCAGCAGCTCCGGACTTTGGGTGACGGGGGCCAACGTCCTGACTTTC,CASSSGLWVTGANVLTF
-,TRBV30,-,TRBJ1-2,TGTGCCTGGAGTCGGACATCCGTTATCTTC,CAWSRTSVIF
-,TRBV5-1,TRBD1,TRBJ1-1,TGCGCCAGCAGTGGAGGGGACAGGGGGCGAGCTCACACTGAAGCTTTCTTT,CASSGGDRGRAHTEAFF
-,TRBV2,-,TRBJ2-2,TGTGCCAGCAGTGAAGATGGTGGGGGCTACACCGGGGAGCTGTTTTTT,CASSEDGGGYTGELFF
-,TRBV28,TRBD1,TRBJ1-4,TGTGCCAGCAGACCCACACAGGGGTGGTACGAAAAACTGTTTTTT,CASRPTQGWYEKLFF
-,TRBV19,-,TRBJ2-5,TGTGCCAGTAGTACCTTAGACAGGCAAGAGACCCAGTACTTC,CASSTLDRQETQYF
-,TRBV1,-,TRBJ2-4,TGCACCAGCAGCCAAGATCGCAGGGGACAAAACATTCAGTACTTC,CTSSQDRRGQNIQYF
-,TRBV5-4,-,TRBJ2-7,TGTGCCAGCAGCCAACAGGGTTCCTACGAGCAGTACTTC,CASSQQGSYEQYF
-,TRBV5-1,-,TRBJ2-7,TGCGCCAGCAGCTTGGAGGACACCTACGAGCAGTACTTC,CASSLEDTYEQYF
-,TRBV27,-,TRBJ1-5,TGTGCCAGCAGTTTCTCACAGGGAAATCAGCCCCAGCATTTT,CASSFSQGNQPQHF
-,TRBV5-4,TRBD1,TRBJ1-1,TGTGCCAGCAGTCCGAACCGGGGACAGGACACTGAAGCTTTCTTT,CASSPNRGQDTEAFF
-,TRBV7-2,-,TRBJ2-2,TGTGCCAGCAGGAGGGACGCTGGGGGGTCCGGGGAGCTGTTTTTT,CASRRDAGGSGELFF
-,TRBV6-6,TRBD1,TRBJ1-2,TGTGCCAGCAGTTCCTCAAGACAGGGAGACTATGGCTACACCTTC,CASSSSRQGDYGYTF
few,TRBV4-2,-,TRBJ2-7,TGTGCCAGCAGCCCACTGCAAAACCGGGACGAGCAGTACTTC,CASSPLQNRDEQYF
-,TRBV7-9,-,TRBJ2-7,TGTGCCATCCTCCTCCCCCCCTACGAGCAGTACTTC,CAILLPPYEQYF
-,TRBV27,TRBD1,TRBJ1-1,TGTGCCAGCAGTTCGACAGGGGCTCGGGCTTACACTGAAGCTTTCTTT,CASSSTGARAYTEAFF
-,TRBV21-1,-,TRBJ2-1,TGTGCCAGCAGCAGCCGTCTAAGAGAGCAGTTCTTC,CASSSRLREQFF
few,TRBV6-1,TRBD1,TRBJ1-4,TGTGCCAGCAGTGAAGGATGGGCGGGACAGGCTAATGAAAAACTGTTTTTT,CASSEGWAGQANEKLFF
-,TRBV28,TRBD1,TRBJ2-6,TGTGCCAGCAGTTTATCCCTCGGGACAGGGGGTAATGGGGCCAACGTCCTGACTTTC,CASSLSLGTGGNGANVLTF
-,TRBV5-1,TRBD1,TRBJ2-1,TGCGCCAGCAGCTCTCAACCGGGACAGTGGAACAATGAGCAGTTCTTC,CASSSQPGQWNNEQFF
-,TRBV30,-,TRBJ2-3,TGTGCCTGGAGTTTGGCAGGGGACACAGATACGCAGTATTTT,CAWSLAGDTDTQYF
-,TRBV30,-,TRBJ1-1,TGTGCCTGGAGCCAAGGTCTAGGGAACACTGAAGCTTTCTTT,CAWSQGLGNTEAFF
-,TRBV2,-,TRBJ1-1,TGTGCCAGCAGCTATGACGGCCCTAGGACTGAAGCTTTCTTT,CASSYDGPRTEAFF
-,TRBV19,TRBD1,TRBJ1-5,TGTGCCAGTAGTGCGACAGGGGGTCAGCCCCAGCATTTT,CASSATGGQPQHF
-,TRBV6-5,TRBD2,TRBJ2-3,TGTGCCAGCAGTTACCCCGCTAGCGGGGGCACAGATACGCAGTATTTT,CASSYPASGGTDTQYF
-,TRBV28,-,TRBJ2-7,TGTGCCAGCAGTTCTGGAGTTTTAAGCTCCTACGAGCAGTACTTC,CASSSGVLSSYEQYF
-,TRBV7-3,TRBD1,TRBJ1-1,TGTGCCAGCAGCTTAATGGGGACAGGGAACACTGAAGCTTTCTTT,CASSLMGTGNTEAFF
-,TRBV5-1,-,TRBJ2-2,TGCGCCAGCAGCTCCCCAGGGACCGGGGAGCTGTTTTTT,CASSSPGTGELFF
-,TRBV5-8,TRBD1,TRBJ1-1,TGTGCCAGCAGCTACAGACAGGGGAACACTGAAGCTTTCTTT,CASSYRQGNTEAFF
few,TRBV2,-,TRBJ1-2,TGTGCCAGCAGCCGACGGGTAGGCTATGGCTACACCTTC,CASSRRVGYGYTF
-,TRBV2,TRBD1,TRBJ1-5,TGTGCCAGCAACCGGGACAGGGGTGGGCATCAGCCCCAGCATTTT,CASNRDRGGHQPQHF
-,TRBV18,TRBD1,TRBJ1-5,TGTGCCAGCTCGCAAGATGGGACAGGAAATCAGCCCCAGCATTTT,CASSQDGTGNQPQHF
-,TRBV9,TRBD2,TRBJ2-1,TGTGCCAGCAGCGTAGATGTTGGGGCGGGGGGCTACAATGAGCAGTTCTTC,CASSVDVGAGGYNEQFF
-,TRBV9,TRBD1,TRBJ1-6,TGTGCCAGCAGCGTCGAGGGGACAGGGAATTCACCCCTCCACTTT,CASSVEGTGNSPLHF
-,TRBV6-5,-,TRBJ1-2,TGTGCCAGCGCAGAGGGTATCGTTAGGTTATATGGCTACACCTTC,CASAEGIVRLYGYTF
-,TRBV11-2,TRBD1,TRBJ1-1,TGTGCCAGCACCCCGGACAGGGGAAGCACTGAAGCTTTCTTT,CASTPDRGSTEAFF
-,TRBV5-6,TRBD2,TRBJ2-3,TGTGCCAGCAGCCGACCCCAGGTAATTGGGACTAGCGGTGGAGATACGCAGTATTTT,CASSRPQVIGTSGGDTQYF
-,TRBV15,TRBD1,TRBJ2-3,TGTGCCACCAGCAGGGACAGGACCTCAGCAGATACGCAGTATTTT,CATSRDRTSADTQYF
-,TRBV3-1/TRBV3-2,TRBD2,TRBJ2-1,TGTGCCAGCAGCCAAGGGCTAGCGGGAGGGCATGAGCAGTTCTTC,CASSQGLAGGHEQFF
-,TRBV5-4,TRBD1,TRBJ1-4,TGTGCCAGCACCCAATACCGGGACAGGGAAGAAAAACTGTTTTTT,CASTQYRDREEKLFF
once,TRBV24-1,-,TRBJ2-1,TGTGCCACCGTCGCTAGTGGGTACAATGAGCAGTTCTTC,CATVASGYNEQFF
few,TRBV27,TRBD2,TRBJ2-1,TGTGCCAGCAGTTTACCCTCGGCTAGCGGGCCTCGCGGTGAGCAGTTCTTC,CASSLPSASGPRGEQFF
-,TRBV6-5,-,TRBJ1-5,TGTGCCAGCGGGCAGGGCCAGCCGCCCCAGCATTTT,CASGQGQPPQHF
once,TRBV19,-,TRBJ2-1,TGTGCCAGTAGTGGGACACCGAACAATGAGCAGTTCTTC,CASSGTPNNEQFF
-,TRBV14,TRBD2,TRBJ2-1,TGTGCCAGCAGCCAAGAGTGGCGGGGGGGCGATGAGCAGTTCTTC,CASSQEWRGGDEQFF